The entry that follows covers one T cell receptor beta chain sequence. This specimen comes from a study of blood T cell repertoires in COVID-19. On the study more broadly: Specimens from acute and convalescent COVID-19 originated in the United States, Italy and Spain. PBMCs, B-cell-depleted T cells, or T cells provided the cDNA or gDNA that made up the material.

The V gene's germline CDR1 is LNHDA and CDR2 SQIVND (reference sequence). Trimming pared 5 bases from V and 3 bases from J, leaving 11 bases between. The CDR3 covers 14 residues. Original analysis: Amplification of reference gene primers provided the estimated nucleated cell counts. Clones were sequenced by immunoSEQ multiplex PCR, and TCRdb holds only the in-frame ones, with some missing. V and J calls plus clone size are reproduced from that table; the DNA served to infer D and trimming. The top ten clones hold approximately 0.84% of a sample with approximately 290,000 clones, 85% to 90% of them seen once.

The sequence derives from a young man with acute or convalescent COVID-19. The sample consisted of peripheral blood. The chain employs TRBV19 and TRBJ1-5, with unresolved D. CDR3 nucleotides: TGTGCCAGTAGTCTCATGACACCCAATCAGCCCCAGCATTTT. Encoded protein: CASSLMTPNQPQHF. Filled out from reference TRBV19 and TRBJ1-5, the complete variable domain reads DGGITQSPKYLFRKEGQNVTLSCEQNLNHDAMYWYRQDPGQGLRLIYYSQIVNDFQKGDIAEGYSVSREKKESFPLTVTSAQKNPTAFYLCASSLMTPNQPQHFGDGTRLSIL.